Following are 14 T cell receptor beta chains from one sample sequenced in a study of OX40 agonist ivuxolimab in advanced cancers. Assay used: immunoSEQ multiplex PCR; TCRdb lists only in-frame clones, some missing. The data contain more than 11,000 clones, over 75% of them singletons. This specimen consisted of CD4+ or CD8+ T cells sorted from blood, obtained in a trial of the OX40 agonist ivuxolimab. The receptors come from an adult with an advanced solid tumor such as melanoma, head and neck, liver or kidney cancer.

In its sample, this clone was seen once. The chain joins TRBV19 to TRBJ2-1, with a possible D match to TRBD2 (6 bases). V was shortened by 7 bases and J by 0 bases, with 13 bases between the two germline ends. The germline gives CDR1 LNHDA, CDR2 SQIVND (reference sequence). The CDR3 contains 15 residues. Written as DNA, the CDR3 is TGTGCCAGTAATCCGAAAGCGGGCTCCTACAATGAGCAGTTCTTC. This gives the protein CASNPKAGSYNEQFF.

This rearrangement joins TRBV7-8 to TRBJ2-7; possibly TRBD1 for D (5 bases). Germline V gene sequence: CDR1 SGHVS, CDR2 FQNEAQ. V shed 3 bases and J shed 0 bases, with 6 bases lying between them. The CDR3 consists of 13 residues. CDR3: CASSLDTSYEQYF. CDR3 nucleotide sequence: TGTGCCAGCAGCTTGGACACCTCCTACGAGCAGTACTTC.

The gene calls are TRBV5-6 and TRBJ2-2, with D perhaps given as TRBD1 or TRBD2 (5 bases each). This CDR3 is built from 15 residues. Germline CDR1 SGHDT, CDR2 YYEEEE. The ends were cut back, 5 bases at V and 4 bases at J, with 15 bases in the middle. CDR3 sequence reads: CASSYVRGSTGELFF. As DNA, the CDR3 is TGTGCCAGCAGTTATGTGAGGGGTAGCACCGGGGAGCTGTTTTTT.

V is TRBV5-4 and J is TRBJ2-5; weak D call: TRBD2 (5 bases). CDR1 is SGHNT and CDR2 is YYREEE in the germline V gene (reference sequence). The V and J ends lost 2 bases and 0 bases respectively, with 5 bases between them. The CDR3 has 13 residues. The CDR3 bases are TGTGCCAGCAGCTTCGGGGACCAAGAGACCCAGTACTTC. Translating it yields CASSFGDQETQYF.

This clone was detected once. The V and J genes are TRBV5-5 and TRBJ1-2; no firm D call. The CDR3 contains 12 residues. From germline, CDR1 is SGHKS and CDR2 YYEKEE (reference sequence). V gave up 3 bases and J gave up 5 bases, with 8 bases separating them. CDR3 nucleotide sequence: TGTGCCAGCAGCTCGCTTGGGTATGGCTACACCTTC. Encoded protein: CASSSLGYGYTF.

The chain is built from TRBV27 and TRBJ1-2; 11 bases map to TRBD1. The CDR3 is 15 amino acids. With 8 bases clipped from V and 9 bases from J, the junction kept 14 bases outside the gene matches. Germline CDR1 and CDR2: MNHEY and SMNVEV (reference sequence). The CDR3 DNA is TGTGCCAGCGGCTCATGGGACAGGGGGATTAATTGCTACACCTTC. Its translation: CASGSWDRGINCYTF.

This clone was recorded a few times. The chain joins TRBV27 to TRBJ1-5; D is unresolved. The CDR3 totals 13 residues. Germline lookup yields CDR1 MNHEY and CDR2 SMNVEV (reference sequence). The ends were cut back, 6 bases at V and 1 base at J, with 7 bases in the middle. The CDR3 coding sequence is TGTGCCAGCAGCCCCTCAAGCAATCAGCCCCAGCATTTT. Protein product: CASSPSSNQPQHF.

The chain joins TRBV30 to TRBJ2-7; D tentatively fits TRBD1 or TRBD2 (7 bases each). Trimming removed 3 bases from V and 5 bases from J, with 17 bases in between. The CDR3 loop spans 14 amino acids. CDR1 GTSNPN and CDR2 SVGIG come from the germline V gene (reference sequence). In DNA form, the CDR3 reads TGTGCCTGGAGCAGGGGGTCAGCGGGAAACGAGCAGTACTTC. Its translation: CAWSRGSAGNEQYF.

This clone is deemed medium-sized. V and J are TRBV7-6 and TRBJ1-5, with D unresolved. The CDR3 contains 16 residues. V lost 8 bases and J 0 bases, leaving 17 bases between the germline ends. Germline CDR1 and CDR2: SGHVS and FNYEAQ. CDR3 in amino acids: CASSPGGLYSNQPQHF. CDR3 coding DNA: TGTGCCAGCTCCCCCGGAGGGCTTTATAGCAATCAGCCCCAGCATTTT.

The chain employs TRBV5-1 and TRBJ2-3; TRBD1 might be the D (7 bases). V was cut by 2 bases and J by 5 bases, with 12 bases left in between. CDR3 length: 14 amino acids. CDR1 SGHRS and CDR2 YFSETQ come from the germline V gene. The CDR3 DNA follows: TGCGCCAGCAGCTTCCAGGGGGAGGAAGATACGCAGTATTTT. It is translated as CASSFQGEEDTQYF. Full variable domain (missing parts from reference TRBV5-1 and TRBJ2-3): KAGVTQTPRYLIKTRGQQVTLSCSPISGHRSVSWYQQTPGQGLQFLFEYFSETQRNKGNFPGRFSGRQFSNSRSEMNVSTLELGDSALYLCASSFQGEEDTQYFGPGTRLTVL.

This rearrangement joins TRBV28 to TRBJ1-2; D is perhaps TRBD1 (5 bases). The CDR3 has 14 residues. Germline-derived CDR1 and CDR2 are MDHEN and SYDVKM. Between the trimmed V and J ends, which lost 5 bases and 3 bases, there was a span of 13 bases. The CDR3 protein is CASSPLTDYYGYTF. DNA of the CDR3: TGTGCCAGCAGTCCGCTGACAGATTACTATGGCTACACCTTC.

The chain is built from TRBV5-4 and TRBJ2-7; TRBD1 aligns across 7 bases. Germline CDR1 SGHNT, CDR2 YYREEE (reference sequence). The CDR3 has 15 residues. Germline trimming cut 4 bases from V and 2 bases from J; bases unmatched to any gene: 9. The CDR3 DNA reads as TGTGCCAGCAGCCCAGGGACAGCTCCGGCCTACGAGCAGTACTTC. Its translation: CASSPGTAPAYEQYF.

This clone was counted only a few times. The gene calls are TRBV28 and TRBJ1-2; D ambiguous. The V gene's germline CDR1 is MDHEN and CDR2 SYDVKM. The V end lost 3 bases, the J end lost 7 bases, and 9 bases lay between the germline ends. This CDR3 is 12 amino acids long. Written as DNA, the CDR3 is TGTGCCAGCAGTTTGTCAGGCGGTGGCTACACCTTC. This gives the protein CASSLSGGGYTF.

The V and J genes are TRBV6-4 and TRBJ2-2; D possibly corresponds to TRBD2 (5 bases). Germline assignment: CDR1 MRHNA and CDR2 SNTAGT. V was clipped by 4 bases and J by 5 bases, with 5 bases between them. The length of the CDR3 is 12 residues. Here the CDR3 reads CASSGGTGELFF. The CDR3 region has the DNA TGTGCCAGCAGTGGCGGGACCGGGGAGCTGTTTTTT.